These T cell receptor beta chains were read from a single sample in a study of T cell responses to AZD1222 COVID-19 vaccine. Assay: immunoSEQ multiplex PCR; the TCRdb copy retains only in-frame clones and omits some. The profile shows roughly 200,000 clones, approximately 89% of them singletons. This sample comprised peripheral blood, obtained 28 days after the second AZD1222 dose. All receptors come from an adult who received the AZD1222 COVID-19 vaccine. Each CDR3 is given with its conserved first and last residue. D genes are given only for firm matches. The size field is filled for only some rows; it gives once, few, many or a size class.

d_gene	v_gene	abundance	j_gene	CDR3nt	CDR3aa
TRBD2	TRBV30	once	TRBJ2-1	TGTGCCTGGAGTATAACCGGGACTAGCATGGATGAGCAGTTCTTC	CAWSITGTSMDEQFF
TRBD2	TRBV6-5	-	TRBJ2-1	TGTGCCAGCACCGCGAGAATAGCGGGAGCGAATGAGCAGTTCTTC	CASTARIAGANEQFF
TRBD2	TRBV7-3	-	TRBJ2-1	TGTGCCAGCAGCTTAAGAGGGACTAGCGGACTAAATGAGCAGTTCTTC	CASSLRGTSGLNEQFF
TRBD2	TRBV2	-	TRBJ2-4	TGTGCCAGCAGTGTGGGGCAGGGAAGGCGGGAGAACTTGGCCAAAAACATTCAGTACTTC	CASSVGQGRRENLAKNIQYF
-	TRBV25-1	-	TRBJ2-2	TGTGCCAGCGGCGGGGGGACAGCGAACACCGGGGAGCTGTTTTTT	CASGGGTANTGELFF
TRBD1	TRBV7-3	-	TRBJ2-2	TGTGCCAGCAGCTTCCCTAAAGGGGGCTATACCGGGGAGCTGTTTTTT	CASSFPKGGYTGELFF
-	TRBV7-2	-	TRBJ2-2	TGTGCCAGCAGCTTAGTTAGCGCGGCCGGGGAGCTGTTTTTT	CASSLVSAAGELFF
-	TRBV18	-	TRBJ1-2	TGTGCCAGCTCACCGGAACAGGCCTATGGCTACACCTTC	CASSPEQAYGYTF
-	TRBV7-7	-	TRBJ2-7	TGTGCTAGCAGCCCCCAACCAAGCTCCTACGAGCAGTACTTC	CASSPQPSSYEQYF
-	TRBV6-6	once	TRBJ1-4	TGTGCCAGCAGTTACTCGTGGGGCTCTAATGAAAAACTGTTTTTT	CASSYSWGSNEKLFF
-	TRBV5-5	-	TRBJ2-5	TGTGCCAGCAGCTCCTCTTACGGGGGCTCGGCCCAGTACTTC	CASSSSYGGSAQYF
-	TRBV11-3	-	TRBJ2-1	TGTGCCAGCAGCCCAGAGGAGTCTAGCTCCTACAATGAGCAGTTCTTC	CASSPEESSSYNEQFF
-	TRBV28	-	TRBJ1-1	TGTGCCAGCGGTACAGGGTTCACTGAAGCTTTCTTT	CASGTGFTEAFF
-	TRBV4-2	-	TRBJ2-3	TGTGCCAGCCATGGGCGAGGATACACAGATACGCAGTATTTT	CASHGRGYTDTQYF
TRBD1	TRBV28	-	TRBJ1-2	TGTGCCAGCACCCCCCGGGACAGGGGGACCTATGGCTACACCTTC	CASTPRDRGTYGYTF
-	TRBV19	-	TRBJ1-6	TGTGCCAGTCACACCCGAGGGGGGGGGAATTCACCCCTCCACTTT	CASHTRGGGNSPLHF
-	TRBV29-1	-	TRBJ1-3	TGCAGCGTTGAGATGGACACCAGAAGGGTGGGAAACACCATATATTTT	CSVEMDTRRVGNTIYF
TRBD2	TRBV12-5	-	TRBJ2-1	TGTGCTAGTGGTTTGGGGACTAGTCTCCTAAGCTCCTACAATGAGCAGTTCTTC	CASGLGTSLLSSYNEQFF
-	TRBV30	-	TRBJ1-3	TGTGCCTGGAGTGTAATCCGAGGGCCCGGAAACACCATATATTTT	CAWSVIRGPGNTIYF
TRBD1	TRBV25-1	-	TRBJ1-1	TGTGCCACACACCCGGGACAGGATTACACTGAAGCTTTCTTT	CATHPGQDYTEAFF
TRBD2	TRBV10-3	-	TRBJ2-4	TGTGCCATCAGTGACTCCGGGCGGGAGGACAAGAAAAACATTCAGTACTTC	CAISDSGREDKKNIQYF
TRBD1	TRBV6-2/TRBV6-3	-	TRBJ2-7	TGTGCCAGCAGTGACTCCGGGACAGGGACCTACGAGCAGTACTTC	CASSDSGTGTYEQYF
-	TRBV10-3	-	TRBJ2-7	TGTGCCATCGGCCGGGACCCCGACTACGAGCAGTACTTC	CAIGRDPDYEQYF
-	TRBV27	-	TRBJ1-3	TGTGCCAGCGCCTCTCTAGGGATTTCTGGAAACACCATATATTTT	CASASLGISGNTIYF
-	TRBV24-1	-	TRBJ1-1	TGTGCCACCAGTCGGGACTTTAACACTGAAGCTTTCTTT	CATSRDFNTEAFF
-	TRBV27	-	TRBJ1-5	TGTGCCAGCAGTTCGTTAGGCAATCAGCCCCAGCATTTT	CASSSLGNQPQHF
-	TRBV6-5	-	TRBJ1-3	TGTGCCAGCAGTTCCGGGACACATCTTCGAAACACCATATATTTT	CASSSGTHLRNTIYF
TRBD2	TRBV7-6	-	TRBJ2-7	TGTGCCAGCAGCCTAGAACGGGGGGACGAGCAGTACTTC	CASSLERGDEQYF
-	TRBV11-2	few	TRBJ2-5	TGTGCCAGCAGCTTAGTAGTAGGGCAAGAGACCCAGTACTTC	CASSLVVGQETQYF
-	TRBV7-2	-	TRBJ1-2	TGTGCCAGCAGCTTCCTCAACAGGGAAAACTATGGCTACACCTTC	CASSFLNRENYGYTF
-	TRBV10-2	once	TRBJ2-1	TGCGCCAGCACCTTCCCGCCCGAGGGATACAATGAGCAGTTCTTC	CASTFPPEGYNEQFF
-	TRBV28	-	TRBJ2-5	TGTGCCAGCAGTCCGCCAAGAGGTCAGGGTAAGGAGACCCAGTACTTC	CASSPPRGQGKETQYF
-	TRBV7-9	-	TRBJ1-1	TGTGCCAGCCTACCCGCAGGAGGGCCTGAAGCTTTCTTT	CASLPAGGPEAFF
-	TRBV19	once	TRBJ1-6	TGTGCCAGTAGTTCAGGGAATTCACCCCTCCACTTT	CASSSGNSPLHF
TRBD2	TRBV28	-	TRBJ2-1	TGTGCCAGCAGTCGACTCGGACTAGCCGAAAGTTACAATGAGCAGTTCTTC	CASSRLGLAESYNEQFF
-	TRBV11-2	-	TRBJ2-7	TGTGCCAGCAGCTTACAAGAGCAGTACTTC	CASSLQEQYF
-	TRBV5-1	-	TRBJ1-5	TGCGCCAGCAGCTTAAGGGTTAATCAGCCCCAGCATTTT	CASSLRVNQPQHF
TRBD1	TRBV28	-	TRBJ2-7	TGTGCCAGCAGTCCCGGGACAGAGTACGAGCAGTACTTC	CASSPGTEYEQYF
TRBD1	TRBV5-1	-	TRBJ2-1	TGCGCCAGCAGCGGGGACAGCTTCTACAATGAGCAGTTCTTC	CASSGDSFYNEQFF
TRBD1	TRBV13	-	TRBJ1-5	TGTGCCAGCAGCTTCTCAGGGGGCGGTCAGCCCCAGCATTTT	CASSFSGGGQPQHF
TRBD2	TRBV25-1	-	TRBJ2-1	TGTGCCAGCAGTGAAAGGGAGGGAGGAAGCTCCTACAATGAGCAGTTCTTC	CASSEREGGSSYNEQFF
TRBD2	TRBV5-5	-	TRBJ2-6	TGTGCCAGCAGCCCCGCCGGGACTAGCATCACGTCCTCTGGGGCCAACGTCCTGACTTTC	CASSPAGTSITSSGANVLTF
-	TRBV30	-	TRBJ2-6	TGTGCCTGGAGTGTAGGCAGCACTGGGGCCAACGTCCTGACTTTC	CAWSVGSTGANVLTF
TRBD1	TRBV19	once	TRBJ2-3	TGTGCCAGTAGCGAACAGGGGTGGACGCAGTATTTT	CASSEQGWTQYF
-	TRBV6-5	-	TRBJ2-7	TGTGCCAGCAGTTCATACCACCAGATTACCTACGAGCAGTACTTC	CASSSYHQITYEQYF